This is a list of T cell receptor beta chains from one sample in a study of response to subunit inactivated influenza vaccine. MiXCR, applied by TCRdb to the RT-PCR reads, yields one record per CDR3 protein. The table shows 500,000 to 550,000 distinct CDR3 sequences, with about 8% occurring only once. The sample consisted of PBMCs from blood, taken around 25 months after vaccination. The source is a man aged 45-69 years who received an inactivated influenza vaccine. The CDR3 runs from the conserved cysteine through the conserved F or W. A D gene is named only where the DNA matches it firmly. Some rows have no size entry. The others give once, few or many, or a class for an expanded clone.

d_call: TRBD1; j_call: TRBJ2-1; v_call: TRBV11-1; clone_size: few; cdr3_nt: TGTGCCAGCAGCTCCGGGACAGGGTTTTACAATGAGCAGTTCTTC; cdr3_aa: CASSSGTGFYNEQFF
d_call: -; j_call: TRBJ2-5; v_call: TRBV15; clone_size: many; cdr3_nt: TGTGCCACCAGTTCCGGGCCTCAAGAGACCCAGTACTTC; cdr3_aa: CATSSGPQETQYF
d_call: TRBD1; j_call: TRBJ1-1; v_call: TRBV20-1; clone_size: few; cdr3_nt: TGCAGTGCTAGGAAGGAGACAGGGGCCGCTGAAGCTTTCTTT; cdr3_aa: CSARKETGAAEAFF
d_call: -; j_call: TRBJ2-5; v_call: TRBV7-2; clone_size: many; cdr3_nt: TGTGCCAGCAGCCGGATAAAACGGGGCGGAGAGACCCAGTACTTC; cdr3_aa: CASSRIKRGGETQYF
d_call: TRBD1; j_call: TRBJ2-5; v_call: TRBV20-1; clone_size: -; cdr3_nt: TGCAGTTGCCCTGAATCCGACAGGGAGACCCAAGAGACCCAGTACTTC; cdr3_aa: CSCPESDRETQETQYF
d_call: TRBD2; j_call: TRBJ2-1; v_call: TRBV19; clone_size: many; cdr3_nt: TGTGCCAGTAAGAGCGGGAGTAGGGATGAGCAGTTCTTC; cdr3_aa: CASKSGSRDEQFF
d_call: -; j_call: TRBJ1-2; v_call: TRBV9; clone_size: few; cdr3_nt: TGTGCCAGCAGCGTAGACCCGGGAGGGACCTATGGCTACACCTTC; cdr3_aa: CASSVDPGGTYGYTF
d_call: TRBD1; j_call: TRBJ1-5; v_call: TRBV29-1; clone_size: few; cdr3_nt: TGCAGCGTGAGCGGACAGGGGTTTGATCAGCCCCAGCATTTT; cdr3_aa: CSVSGQGFDQPQHF
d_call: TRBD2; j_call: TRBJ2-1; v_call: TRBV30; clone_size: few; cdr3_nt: TGTGCCTGGAGTGTAGGGAGCGGGGGATACAATGAGCAGTTCTTC; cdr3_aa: CAWSVGSGGYNEQFF
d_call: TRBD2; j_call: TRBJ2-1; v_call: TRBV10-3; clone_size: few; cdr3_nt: TGTGCCATCAGCGAGACCCCAGCGGGAGGGCCTCGCAATGAGCAGTTCTTC; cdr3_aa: CAISETPAGGPRNEQFF
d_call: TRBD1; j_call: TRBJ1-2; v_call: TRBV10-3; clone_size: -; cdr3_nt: TGTGCCATGGGTCCCGGGACAGGGCAGGACTATGGCTACACCTTC; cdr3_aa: CAMGPGTGQDYGYTF
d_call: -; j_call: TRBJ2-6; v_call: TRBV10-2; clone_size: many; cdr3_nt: TGCGCCAGCAGTGCATATTCCTCAGGGGAAAGATCTGGGGCCAACGTCCTGACTTTC; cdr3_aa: CASSAYSSGERSGANVLTF
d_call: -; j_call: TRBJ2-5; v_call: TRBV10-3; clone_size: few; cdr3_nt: TGTGCCATCAGGGACGGGACGGGGGAGACCCAGTACTTC; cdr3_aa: CAIRDGTGETQYF
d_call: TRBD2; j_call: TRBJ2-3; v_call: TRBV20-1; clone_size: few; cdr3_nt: TGCAGTGCTAGAGTTGGACTAGCGGGTCGCACAGATACGCAGTATTTT; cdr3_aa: CSARVGLAGRTDTQYF
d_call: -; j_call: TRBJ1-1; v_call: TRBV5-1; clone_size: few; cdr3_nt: TGCGCCAGCAGCTTGGCTGGACCCGCAGAGAACACTGAAGCTTTCTTT; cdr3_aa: CASSLAGPAENTEAFF
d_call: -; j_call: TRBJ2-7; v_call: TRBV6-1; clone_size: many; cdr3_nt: TGTGCCAGCAGTGTGACGGCGAACTCCTACGAGCAGTACTTC; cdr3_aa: CASSVTANSYEQYF
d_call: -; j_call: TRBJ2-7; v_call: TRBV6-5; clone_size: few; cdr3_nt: TGTGCCAGCAGTTACGCGGGAACCGGGGGCCCGAGCTCCTACGAGCAGTACTTC; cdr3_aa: CASSYAGTGGPSSYEQYF
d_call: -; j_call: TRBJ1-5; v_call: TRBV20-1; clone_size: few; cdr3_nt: TGCAGTGCTAGAGACAGGGTAACATATAGCAATCAGCCCCAGCATTTT; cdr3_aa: CSARDRVTYSNQPQHF
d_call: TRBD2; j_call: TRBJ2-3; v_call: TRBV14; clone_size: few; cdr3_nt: TGTGCCAGCAGCCCCCCCTGGGGGAGGGAGCTCACAGATACGCAGTATTTT; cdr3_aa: CASSPPWGRELTDTQYF
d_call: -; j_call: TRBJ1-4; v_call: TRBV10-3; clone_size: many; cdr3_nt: TGTGCCATCAGTGATTCCGGGACATCTAATGAAAAACTGTTTTTT; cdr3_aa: CAISDSGTSNEKLFF
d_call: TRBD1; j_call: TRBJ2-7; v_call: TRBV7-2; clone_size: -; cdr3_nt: TGTGCCAGCAGCCCCCCGGGACAGGGCCACGAGCAGTACTTC; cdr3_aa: CASSPPGQGHEQYF
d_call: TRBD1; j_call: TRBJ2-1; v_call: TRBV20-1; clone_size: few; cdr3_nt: TGCAGTGCTAGGGGGACAGGGAGCTCCTACAATGAGCAGTTCTTC; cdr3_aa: CSARGTGSSYNEQFF
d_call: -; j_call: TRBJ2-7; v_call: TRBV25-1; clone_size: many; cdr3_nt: TGTGCCAGCAGGGGTCAGGGAGCAACCCCCTACGAGCAGTACTTC; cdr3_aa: CASRGQGATPYEQYF
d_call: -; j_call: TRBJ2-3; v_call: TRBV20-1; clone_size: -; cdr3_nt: TGCAGTGCTAGTGGAGGGGCAGGGACTAGCACAGATACGCAGTATTTT; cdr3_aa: CSASGGAGTSTDTQYF